Listed below are T cell receptor beta chains from one sample, sequenced in a study of blood T cell repertoires in COVID-19. Using immunoSEQ multiplex PCR, the repertoire was profiled, and TCRdb retains in-frame clones only, with some absent. The sample lists about 71,000 clones; over 75% were seen once. Sequences were obtained from peripheral blood. The receptor source for this set is a woman aged 18-29 years with acute or convalescent COVID-19. The CDR3 runs from the conserved cysteine through the conserved F or W. The order of the fields is D gene, J gene, clone size, V gene, CDR3 protein, CDR3 DNA. The D gene is left open where the match is weak. Some rows have no size entry. The others give once, few or many, or a class for an expanded clone.

- TRBJ1-5 - TRBV28 CASRTTGSPRNQPQHF TGTGCCAGCAGAACGACAGGATCTCCCCGCAATCAGCCCCAGCATTTT
TRBD1 TRBJ1-5 - TRBV29-1 CSGEDRGNQPQHF TGCAGCGGCGAGGACAGGGGCAATCAGCCCCAGCATTTT
TRBD1 TRBJ2-7 - TRBV6-6 CASSAQAGGSYEQYF TGTGCCAGCAGTGCCCAGGCAGGGGGATCCTACGAGCAGTACTTC
TRBD1 TRBJ2-7 - TRBV5-1 CASSLGQGAYYEQYF TGCGCCAGCAGCTTGGGACAGGGGGCTTACTACGAGCAGTACTTC
- TRBJ2-1 - TRBV12-3/TRBV12-4 CASSFIRDGEQFF TGTGCCAGCAGTTTTATCAGGGATGGTGAGCAGTTCTTC
TRBD1 TRBJ1-1 - TRBV27 CASSIRQGMNTEAFF TGTGCCAGCAGTATACGACAGGGGATGAACACTGAAGCTTTCTTT
- TRBJ1-2 few TRBV7-2 CASTGQYYGYTF TGTGCCAGCACTGGACAGTACTATGGCTACACCTTC
TRBD2 TRBJ2-6 - TRBV4-3 CASSQLAGVPSGANVLTF TGCGCCAGCAGCCAACTAGCGGGAGTACCCTCTGGGGCCAACGTCCTGACTTTC
TRBD1 TRBJ1-3 - TRBV3-1/TRBV3-2 CASSQAVTGTVPQPDTIYF TGTGCCAGCAGCCAAGCGGTTACCGGGACAGTTCCCCAGCCAGACACCATATATTTT
- TRBJ2-4 - TRBV19 CASSITIQAKNIQYF TGTGCCAGTAGTATAACTATACAAGCCAAAAACATTCAGTACTTC
- TRBJ1-1 once TRBV30 CAWTGAQDTEAFF TGTGCCTGGACAGGGGCGCAAGACACTGAAGCTTTCTTT
TRBD1 TRBJ1-1 few TRBV5-6 CASSVGQGRSNTEAFF TGTGCCAGCAGTGTAGGACAGGGTAGGTCTAACACTGAAGCTTTCTTT
- TRBJ2-1 - TRBV27 CASRPSLRKDEQFF TGTGCCAGCAGACCCTCACTAAGAAAGGATGAGCAGTTCTTC
- TRBJ2-1 - TRBV7-9 CASSPGSSLYNEQFF TGTGCCAGCAGCCCGGGAAGCTCCCTCTACAATGAGCAGTTCTTC
- TRBJ1-6 - TRBV28 CASSLTGHGNSPLHF TGTGCCAGCAGTTTGACAGGACACGGTAATTCACCCCTCCACTTT
TRBD1 TRBJ1-5 few TRBV6-5 CASIGDRGCQPQHF TGTGCCAGCATCGGGGACAGGGGTTGTCAGCCCCAGCATTTT
TRBD1 TRBJ2-2 - TRBV24-1 CATSPNRGLVTGELFF TGTGCCACCTCCCCTAACAGGGGGCTTGTCACCGGGGAGCTGTTTTTT
TRBD1 TRBJ2-7 - TRBV18 CASSPGQGAGEQYF TGTGCCAGCTCACCGGGGCAGGGGGCCGGCGAGCAGTACTTC
- TRBJ2-5 once TRBV29-1 CSVVVGVQETQYF TGCAGCGTTGTGGTAGGGGTGCAAGAGACCCAGTACTTC
- TRBJ1-6 - TRBV6-5 CASSYTTGSNSPLHF TGTGCCAGCAGTTACACGACAGGCAGTAATTCACCCCTCCACTTT
TRBD1 TRBJ1-2 - TRBV19 CASSIGGQGGGYGYTF TGTGCCAGTAGTATTGGTGGACAGGGTGGTGGCTATGGCTACACCTTC
TRBD1 TRBJ1-1 - TRBV29-1 CSVGQGQAFF TGCAGCGTGGGACAGGGCCAGGCTTTCTTT
- TRBJ1-5 - TRBV23-1 CASSQKPPPTLSNSNQPQHF TGCGCCAGCAGTCAAAAACCCCCTCCGACACTTTCGAATAGCAATCAGCCCCAGCATTTT
TRBD1 TRBJ1-1 - TRBV2 CASLRQGVNTEAFF TGTGCCAGCCTCCGACAGGGCGTGAACACTGAAGCTTTCTTT
TRBD2 TRBJ2-3 - TRBV7-9 CASSHRLAGSTDTQYF TGTGCCAGCAGCCATCGGCTAGCGGGAAGCACAGATACGCAGTATTTT
TRBD1 TRBJ2-7 - TRBV7-2 CASSFSTGDTYEQYF TGTGCCAGCAGCTTCTCGACAGGGGATACCTACGAGCAGTACTTC
TRBD2 TRBJ2-2 - TRBV7-6 CASSLETSGSRELFF TGTGCCAGCAGCCTAGAGACTAGCGGCAGTAGGGAGCTGTTTTTT
TRBD1 TRBJ2-6 - TRBV5-8 CASRYGTGRLRGANVLTF TGTGCCAGCAGATACGGGACAGGCCGACTTCGAGGGGCCAACGTCCTGACTTTC
TRBD2 TRBJ2-6 - TRBV28 CASRPGLARGAGANVLTF TGTGCCAGCAGGCCCGGACTAGCCCGAGGGGCTGGGGCCAACGTCCTGACTTTC
TRBD1 TRBJ1-4 - TRBV5-1 CASSEKGQGLGEKLFF TGCGCCAGCTCCGAAAAGGGACAGGGGCTGGGCGAAAAACTGTTTTTT